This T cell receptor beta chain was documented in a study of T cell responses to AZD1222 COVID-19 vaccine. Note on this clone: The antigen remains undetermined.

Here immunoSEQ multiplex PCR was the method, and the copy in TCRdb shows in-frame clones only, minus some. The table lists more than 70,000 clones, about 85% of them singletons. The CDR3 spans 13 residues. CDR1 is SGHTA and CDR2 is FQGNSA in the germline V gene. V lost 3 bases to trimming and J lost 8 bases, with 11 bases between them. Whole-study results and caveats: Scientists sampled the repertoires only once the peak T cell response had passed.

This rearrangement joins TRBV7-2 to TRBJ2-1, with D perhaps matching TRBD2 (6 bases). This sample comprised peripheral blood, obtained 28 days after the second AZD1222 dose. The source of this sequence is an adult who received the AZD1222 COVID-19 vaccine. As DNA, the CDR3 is TGTGCCAGCAGCTTTGGAGGGGCCGATGAGCAGTTCTTC. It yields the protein CASSFGGADEQFF.